Each of the 21 T cell receptor beta chains below was sequenced from the same sample in a study of cytomegalovirus exposure and HLA in healthy donors. The PCR contained 60 Vbeta and 13 Jbeta primers. Here immunoSEQ multiplex PCR was the method, and the copy in TCRdb shows in-frame clones only, minus some. This sample has about 140,000 clones, with 61% found just once. The sample comprised PBMCs. The receptors were gathered from a male donor in good health and CMV-seronegative.

This clone has just a few counts. The chain has TRBV5-4 and TRBJ2-7; 7 bases are shared with TRBD1. V dropped 2 bases and J dropped 4; count of bases not matched to a gene: 18. CDR1 and CDR2 (germline): SGHNT, YYREEE (reference sequence). This CDR3 region has 18 residues. This chain's CDR3 is CASSLGQARRGVIYEQYF. CDR3 DNA: TGTGCCAGCAGCTTAGGACAGGCGCGTCGGGGCGTTATTTACGAGCAGTACTTC.

The V gene is TRBV30, the J gene TRBJ1-5, with D perhaps TRBD1 (5 bases). Germline V lookup: CDR1 GTSNPN, CDR2 SVGIG (reference sequence). CDR3 length: 15 amino acids. Trimming shortened V by 0 bases and J by 2 bases, and 11 bases separated the two germline ends. CDR3: CAWSVGPQGNQPQHF. Here the CDR3 DNA reads TGTGCCTGGAGTGTGGGGCCTCAGGGCAATCAGCCCCAGCATTTT.

V is TRBV5-5 and J is TRBJ1-1, with TRBD1 matching 10 bases. The germline V gene encodes CDR1 SGHKS and CDR2 YYEKEE (reference sequence). Trimming removed 3 bases from V and 3 bases from J; junction bases left unmatched: 2. This CDR3 spans 14 amino acids. The DNA for the CDR3 is TGTGCCAGCAGCTGGACAGGGGGTGACACTGAAGCTTTCTTT. Translation gives CASSWTGGDTEAFF.

V usage is TRBV5-8 and J usage is TRBJ2-5, with 13 positions matching TRBD2. There are 16 residues in the CDR3. CDR1 and CDR2 (germline): SGHTS, YDEGEE. The V and J ends lost 4 bases and 1 base, in that order; junction bases with no gene match: 4. The CDR3 loop reads CASSIGLAGAQETQYF. The CDR3 nucleotides are TGTGCCAGCAGCATTGGACTAGCGGGGGCCCAAGAGACCCAGTACTTC.

The J gene is TRBJ2-1, the V gene TRBV19; a weak D match, TRBD1 (5 bases). The germline gives CDR1 LNHDA, CDR2 SQIVND (reference sequence). Trimming cost V 1 base and J 10 bases, with 17 bases left between them. This CDR3 spans 15 amino acids. The CDR3 DNA reads TGTGCCAGTAGTATAGGAAGACAGCCCATCGGGGAGCAGTTCTTC. It yields the protein CASSIGRQPIGEQFF. The full variable domain, with the rest looked up from reference TRBV19 and TRBJ2-1, is DGGITQSPKYLFRKEGQNVTLSCEQNLNHDAMYWYRQDPGQGLRLIYYSQIVNDFQKGDIAEGYSVSREKKESFPLTVTSAQKNPTAFYLCASSIGRQPIGEQFFGPGTRLTVL.

V is TRBV10-1 and J is TRBJ1-2, with D possibly being TRBD1 (6 bases). The germline V gene has CDR1 WNHNN and CDR2 SYGVQD (reference sequence). Between the trimmed V and J ends, which lost 4 bases and 4 bases, there was a span of 10 bases. CDR3 length equals 13 residues. The CDR3 here is CASSVTGSYGYTF. CDR3 DNA sequence: TGCGCCAGCAGTGTTACAGGGAGCTATGGCTACACCTTC.

The chain has TRBV10-3 and TRBJ2-7, with D possibly matching TRBD1 (6 bases). This CDR3 region has 14 residues. Trimming pared 4 bases from V and 2 bases from J, leaving 12 bases between. Germline V gives CDR1 ENHRY, CDR2 SYGVKD. DNA of the CDR3: TGTGCCATCAGTGCAGGGGTCCCAACCTACGAGCAGTACTTC. Translation: CAISAGVPTYEQYF.

This clone turned up a few times. The chain is built from TRBV29-1 and TRBJ1-1, with 7 bases fitting TRBD1. Germline loops: CDR1 SQVTM, CDR2 ANQGSEA. The CDR3 covers 14 residues. Losses at the gene ends were 7 bases for V and 7 bases for J; bases not matched to a gene: 15. The CDR3 loop reads CSALEQGSGREAFF. The DNA of the CDR3 is TGCAGCGCTCTAGAACAGGGGAGTGGTCGTGAAGCTTTCTTT.

The rearrangement links TRBV19 to TRBJ2-2, with D perhaps TRBD2 (6 bases). This CDR3 region has 11 residues. Germline V gene sequence: CDR1 LNHDA, CDR2 SQIVND (reference sequence). Trimming took 7 bases from V and 8 from J, leaving 8 bases between them. Here the CDR3 reads CASKLAGELFF. The CDR3 nucleotides are TGTGCCAGTAAGCTAGCGGGGGAGCTGTTTTTT.

Only a few counts were recorded for this clone. This chain links TRBV7-2 with TRBJ1-6; 7 bases map to TRBD1. CDR3 length equals 16 residues. CDR1 is SGHTA and CDR2 is FQGNSA in the germline V gene. J gave up 9 bases and V 3 bases, and 11 bases lay outside the gene matches. The CDR3: CASSFEGALGVSPLHF. For the CDR3, the DNA is TGTGCCAGCAGCTTTGAGGGGGCCCTGGGGGTTTCACCCCTCCACTTT.

The rearrangement uses TRBV11-2 and TRBJ2-7, with D possibly matching TRBD2 (7 bases). V shed 4 bases and J shed 4 bases, with 11 bases lying between them. This CDR3 contains 13 residues. Germline lookup yields CDR1 SGHAT and CDR2 FQNNGV. CDR3 DNA: TGTGCCAGCAGCTGGGGGGGGCCTTACGAGCAGTACTTC. Its translation: CASSWGGPYEQYF.

CDR3 sequence (DNA): TGCGCCAGCACCCTGGGGGCGGGGGTCACCGGGGAGCTGTTTTTT. Residues: CASTLGAGVTGELFF. The chain couples TRBV4-1 to TRBJ2-2, with D perhaps TRBD2 (7 bases). V was trimmed by 7 bases and J by 4 bases, leaving 16 bases between them. CDR1 and CDR2 from the germline V gene are MGHRA and YSYEKL. CDR3 length: 15 residues.

The chain carries TRBV9 and TRBJ2-2, with 15 nucleotides matching TRBD2. This CDR3 region has 17 residues. Germline assignment: CDR1 SGDLS and CDR2 YYNGEE. V lost 1 base, J lost 10 bases, and 8 bases stayed unmatched. This CDR3 reads CASSVRGTSGGLQELFF. The CDR3 coding sequence is TGTGCCAGCAGCGTACGTGGGACTAGCGGGGGGCTTCAGGAGCTGTTTTTT.

Of note for this clone: Given the absence of the conserved phenylalanine or tryptophan at the CDR3 end, a read error is likely. The V call is TRBV7-9, the J call TRBJ2-7; 9 bases are a match to TRBD1. This CDR3 is 13 amino acids long. V trimming: 6 bases; J trimming: 5 bases; junction bases outside the gene matches: 5. CDR1 and CDR2 (germline): SEHNR, FQNEAQ (reference sequence). CDR3 residues: CASRRQGEDEQYS. CDR3 sequence (DNA): TGTGCCAGCAGAAGACAGGGGGAAGACGAGCAGTACTCC.

The genes are TRBV28 and TRBJ1-1; maybe TRBD1 (6 bases). V lost 2 bases, J lost 1 base, and 14 bases lay in between. The CDR3 contains 16 residues. The V gene's germline CDR1 is MDHEN and CDR2 SYDVKM. CDR3 in amino acids: CASSLPSQQGNTEAFF. The CDR3 DNA is TGTGCCAGCAGTTTACCATCGCAACAGGGGAACACTGAAGCTTTCTTT.

This clone was picked up one time. This chain uses TRBV19 with TRBJ1-5; no clear D gene. This CDR3 is 16 amino acids long. CDR1 is LNHDA and CDR2 is SQIVND in the germline V gene (reference sequence). V lost 4 bases and J lost 0, with 13 bases in between. The CDR3 DNA reads as TGTGCCAGTAGTACCAACGACGGAGATAGCAATCAGCCCCAGCATTTT. Amino acids: CASSTNDGDSNQPQHF.

The chain uses TRBV27 and TRBJ2-3; D gene ambiguous. This CDR3 region has 15 residues. CDR1 and CDR2 from the germline V gene are MNHEY and SMNVEV (reference sequence). V dropped 6 bases and J dropped 2 bases, with 15 bases sitting between them. CDR3 loop: CASSPVYTHTDTQYF. The CDR3 DNA reads as TGTGCCAGCAGCCCGGTCTATACTCACACAGATACGCAGTATTTT.

This clone turned up a few times. V is TRBV5-5 and J is TRBJ1-3; weak D call: TRBD1 (5 bases). V lost 0 bases to trimming and J lost 4 bases, with 17 bases between them. Germline-derived CDR1 and CDR2 are SGHKS and YYEKEE (reference sequence). The CDR3 runs 17 residues. The CDR3 DNA reads as TGTGCCAGCAGCTTGGATGCGGGGCTGAATGTAGGAAACACCATATATTTT. This encodes CASSLDAGLNVGNTIYF.

A single count supports this clone. V and J are TRBV5-1 and TRBJ1-1; the match to TRBD1 covers 7 bases. CDR3 size: 15 residues. Germline assignment: CDR1 SGHRS and CDR2 YFSETQ. The ends lost 6 bases at V and 0 bases at J; junction bases unmatched: 8. The CDR3: CASIPGGSLNTEAFF. The CDR3 nucleotides are TGCGCCAGCATCCCAGGGGGTTCACTGAACACTGAAGCTTTCTTT.

This clone was counted between two and nine times. The chain couples TRBV5-1 to TRBJ2-1; 7 nucleotides agree with TRBD1. CDR1 SGHRS and CDR2 YFSETQ come from the germline V gene. The CDR3 loop spans 15 amino acids. Trimming at V came to 4 bases and at J to 3 bases, leaving 7 bases not matched to a gene. The CDR3 DNA sequence: TGCGCCAGCAGCCACGGACAGGCGAGCTACAATGAGCAGTTCTTC. Protein product: CASSHGQASYNEQFF.

This sequence joins TRBV11-2 and TRBJ2-1; 7 positions match TRBD2. Unmatched junction bases numbered 7, after V lost 4 bases and J lost 4 bases. The CDR3 runs to 15 residues. Germline V gives CDR1 SGHAT, CDR2 FQNNGV. CDR3 in DNA: TGTGCCAGCAGCTCCAAGAGCGGGGTTTACAATGAGCAGTTCTTC. Translation: CASSSKSGVYNEQFF.